This T cell receptor (beta chain) was recorded in a study of early T cells in non-severe SARS-CoV-2 infection. Study-wide context: From unsorted whole blood, bulk RNA was sequenced, and the chains remained unpaired. Whole-study results and caveats: In VDJdb matching, anti-spike CD8 responses were favored while private and CD4 specificities went missing.

The CDR3 length is 14 residues. Trimming removed 6 bases from V and 1 base from J, with 11 bases in between. CDR1 and CDR2 from the germline V gene are SGHKS and YYEKEE (reference sequence). For this clonotype: What it binds is unknown.

cDNA molecules, individually, were tagged with unique molecular identifiers. One entry per CDR3 protein, called by TCRdb with MiXCR from the 5' RACE reads. The sample contains some 76,000 distinct CDR3 sequences, 15% to 17% of which appear only once. This TCR was recovered from an adult who was a healthcare worker with PCR-confirmed SARS-CoV-2 infection or an uninfected control (not recorded which). The V call is TRBV5-5, the J call TRBJ1-5; D not certain. Input material: whole blood. CDR3 bases: TGTGCCAGCACGCCGTGGCCGAGCAATCAGCCCCAGCATTTT. This sequence encodes CASTPWPSNQPQHF. Drawing the rest from reference TRBV5-5 and TRBJ1-5, the complete variable domain is DAGVTQSPTHLIKTRGQQVTLRCSPISGHKSVSWYQQVLGQGPQFIFQYYEKEERGRGNFPDRFSARQFPNYSSELNVNALLLGDSALYLCASTPWPSNQPQHFGDGTRLSIL.